This TCR beta chain was observed in a study of identical twins. General study findings and limits: Model-predicted out-of-frame TCR alpha sharing fell below observed values in monozygotic twins. Whereas memory repertoires showed no such difference, abundant cord blood beta clonotypes carried fewer insertions. These conclusions were based on statistical analysis (cross-sectional, not following the same donors).

CDR3 size: 14 residues. Germline V lookup: CDR1 DFQATT, CDR2 SNEGSKA (reference sequence). After removal of 6 bases from V and 1 base from J, the junction contained 4 bases not matched to a gene. This clonotype was recorded many times. No antigen is known for it. TCRdb independently ran MiXCR on the 5' RACE reads; one entry per CDR3 protein. The repertoire has some 710,000 distinct CDR3 sequences, 5.5% to 6.5% of them found once; the top ten carry around 1.9%. Material for sequencing was naive T cells sorted from blood. The chain carries TRBV20-1 and TRBJ2-2; 8 bases line up with TRBD2. The clonotype originates from a man younger than 30 in good health. DNA for the CDR3: TGCAGTGCCGGAAGCGGGAGGAACACCGGGGAGCTGTTTTTT. It translates to CSAGSGRNTGELFF.